This passage covers 18 T cell receptor beta chains from one sample sequenced in a study of Tregs in tolerant kidney transplant recipients. Profiled with immunoSEQ multiplex PCR; TCRdb holds only in-frame clones, not every one. The sample shows roughly 250,000 clones, more than 65% of them seen only once. The sample was CD4+ T cells from blood. The receptor set was obtained from a human donor in good health.

The gene calls are TRBV4-1 and TRBJ2-2; 7 bases are shared with TRBD2. Per germline, CDR1 MGHRA and CDR2 YSYEKL. CDR3 length equals 19 residues. V lost 2 bases and J lost 0; bases outside the gene matches: 12. The DNA of the CDR3 is TGCGCCAGCAGCCAAAAAGTGGGGGGGAAGACCGCGAACACCGGGGAGCTGTTTTTT. Its protein is CASSQKVGGKTANTGELFF.

V usage is TRBV30 and J usage is TRBJ2-7; possibly TRBD2 for D (5 bases). Trimming shortened V by 4 bases and J by 1 base, and 8 bases separated the two germline ends. Germline V gene lookup returns CDR1 GTSNPN and CDR2 SVGIG (reference sequence). This CDR3 comprises 12 residues. The CDR3 loop reads CAWTDCSYEQYF. DNA of the CDR3: TGTGCCTGGACGGACTGTTCCTACGAGCAGTACTTC. The variable domain in full, completed from reference TRBV30 and TRBJ2-7, reads SQTIHQWPATLVQPVGSPLSLECTVEGTSNPNLYWYRQAAGRGLQLLFYSVGIGQISSEVPQNLSASRPQDRQFILSSKKLLLSDSGFYLCAWTDCSYEQYFGPGTRLTVT.

The rearrangement joins TRBV30 to TRBJ2-4; D is perhaps TRBD1 or TRBD2 (6 bases each). The CDR3 spans 16 residues. From germline, CDR1 is GTSNPN and CDR2 SVGIG (reference sequence). V lost 5 bases and J lost 0, with 17 bases in between. The CDR3 DNA follows: TGTGCCTGGGGGGGGAAGGACAGTCTAGCCAAAAACATTCAGTACTTC. It translates to CAWGGKDSLAKNIQYF.

This clone has more than one count but fewer than ten. V gene TRBV2 combines with J gene TRBJ2-7; D not certain. Germline CDR1 and CDR2: SNHLY and FYNNEI. Trimming stripped 6 bases from V and 1 base from J, with 7 bases between. CDR3 length equals 12 residues. CDR3 bases: TGTGCCAGCAGCTGGATGTCCTACGAGCAGTACTTC. It translates to CASSWMSYEQYF.

The chain couples TRBV7-9 to TRBJ2-5, with 7 bases matching TRBD1. Germline V gene data show CDR1 as SEHNR and CDR2 as FQNEAQ (reference sequence). Trimming cost V 4 bases and J 0 bases; bases outside gene matches: 11. The length of the CDR3 is 17 residues. In nucleotides, the CDR3 is TGTGCCAGCAGCTCTACTGGCTTGACAGGGCACCAAGAGACCCAGTACTTC. This encodes CASSSTGLTGHQETQYF.

This sequence joins TRBV2 and TRBJ1-3; no clear D. The germline V gene encodes CDR1 SNHLY and CDR2 FYNNEI. This CDR3 region has 12 residues. V was clipped by 4 bases and J by 0 bases, with 1 base between them. Here the CDR3 DNA reads TGTGCCAGCAGTGCCTCTGGAAACACCATATATTTT. It specifies CASSASGNTIYF. Full variable domain (missing parts from reference TRBV2 and TRBJ1-3): EPEVTQTPSHQVTQMGQEVILRCVPISNHLYFYWYRQILGQKVEFLVSFYNNEISEKSEIFDDQFSVERPDGSNFTLKIRSTKLEDSAMYFCASSASGNTIYFGEGSWLTVV.

This rearrangement joins TRBV9 to TRBJ1-2, with a possible D match to TRBD1 (5 bases). V was trimmed by 0 bases and J by 3 bases, leaving 9 bases between them. The CDR3 sequence is 14 residues long. Per germline, CDR1 SGDLS and CDR2 YYNGEE. CDR3 amino acids: CASSVAQAYYGYTF. The CDR3 coding sequence is TGTGCCAGCAGCGTAGCACAGGCCTACTATGGCTACACCTTC.

The chain links TRBV6-5 to TRBJ1-2; 10 bases are shared with TRBD1. This CDR3 comprises 16 residues. CDR1 and CDR2 (germline): MNHEY, SVGAGI. Trimming took 2 bases from V and 6 from J; bases not matched to a gene: 9. The CDR3 reads CASSYTTGQGTNGYTF. In DNA form, the CDR3 reads TGTGCCAGCAGTTACACTACGGGACAGGGGACGAATGGCTACACCTTC.

The chain combines TRBV13 with TRBJ2-7, with D perhaps assigned TRBD1 or TRBD2 (6 bases each). This CDR3 is built from 16 residues. The V and J ends lost 5 bases and 4 bases respectively, with 21 bases between them. Germline CDR1 PRHDT, CDR2 FYEKMQ (reference sequence). DNA for the CDR3: TGTGCCAGCAGCCTCCGATTTTCGGGGGCCCGGTACGAGCAGTACTTC. It encodes CASSLRFSGARYEQYF.

This chain connects TRBV11-3 to TRBJ2-3; 7 bases align to TRBD2. V trimming: 4 bases; J trimming: 5 bases; junction bases outside the gene matches: 9. The CDR3 is made up of 15 amino acids. Germline CDR1 reads SGHNT; CDR2 reads YENEEA. The CDR3 bases are TGTGCCAGCAGCTCACGGGGGAGGGAAGGAGATACGCAGTATTTT. Its translation: CASSSRGREGDTQYF. Based on the CDR3 plus reference TRBV11-3 and TRBJ2-3, the full variable domain is EAGVVQSPRYKIIEKKQPVAFWCNPISGHNTLYWYLQNLGQGPELLIRYENEEAVDDSQLPKDRFSAERLKGVDSTLKIQPAELGDSAVYLCASSSRGREGDTQYFGPGTRLTVL.

Comment on this clone: This specimen includes other DNA sequences encoding the same CDR3. This sequence joins TRBV18 and TRBJ2-1; perhaps TRBD2 as D (6 bases). Trimming cost V 3 bases and J 4 bases, with 10 bases left between them. Germline V gene data show CDR1 as KGHSH and CDR2 as LQKENI. The length of the CDR3 is 14 residues. The chain's CDR3 is CASSPGGSYNEQFF. The CDR3, as DNA: TGTGCCAGCTCACCCGGGGGTTCTTACAATGAGCAGTTCTTC.

The genes are TRBV14 and TRBJ2-7, with 8 bases fitting TRBD2. The V segment lost 2 bases and the J segment 5 bases; nucleotides outside the gene matches: 17. The germline CDR1 and CDR2 sequences are SGHDN and FVKESK. The CDR3 sequence is 18 residues long. This chain's CDR3 is CASSQRRGSGREADEQYF. CDR3 nucleotide sequence: TGTGCCAGCAGCCAACGAAGGGGAAGCGGGAGAGAGGCGGACGAGCAGTACTTC.

In DNA, the CDR3 is TGCGCCAGCAGTTACCTGGGAGGCTATGGCTACACCTTC. It specifies CASSYLGGYGYTF. The chain has TRBV4-1 and TRBJ1-2; D gene ambiguous. CDR1 MGHRA and CDR2 YSYEKL come from the germline V gene. The V gene lost 6 bases and the J gene lost 4 bases, with 12 bases spanning the gap. This CDR3 has 13 amino acids.

This chain uses TRBV4-3 with TRBJ1-2; 7 positions agree with TRBD1. Per germline, CDR1 LGHNA and CDR2 YSLEER. J lost 6 bases, V lost 0 bases, and 10 bases had no gene match. This CDR3 has 16 residues. The DNA for the CDR3 is TGCGCCAGCAGCCAAGACCCGCAGGGGGTCAGAGATGGCTACACCTTC. It translates to CASSQDPQGVRDGYTF.

V is TRBV5-4 and J is TRBJ2-5, with 7 bases matching TRBD1. The J call may be mistaken, given a closer DNA end match to TRBJ2-7. Germline V gene sequence: CDR1 SGHNT, CDR2 YYREEE (reference sequence). The CDR3 sequence is 15 residues long. CDR3 bases: TGTGCCAGCAGCGTTAAACGGGACAGACCCTACGAGCAGTACTTC. It yields the protein CASSVKRDRPYEQYF.

The chain carries TRBV6-6 and TRBJ1-3, with 7 bases identical to TRBD1. CDR1 and CDR2 from the germline V gene are MNHNY and SVGAGI (reference sequence). The ends lost 6 bases at V and 4 bases at J; junction bases unmatched: 3. CDR3 length: 13 residues. Here the CDR3 reads CASRKQGGNTIYF. As DNA, the CDR3 is TGTGCCAGCAGAAAACAGGGGGGAAACACCATATATTTT.

V is TRBV11-2 and J is TRBJ1-6; no reliable D call. V lost 1 base and J 5 bases, leaving 9 bases between the germline ends. This CDR3 has 15 amino acids. CDR1 is SGHAT and CDR2 is FQNNGV in the germline V gene. The CDR3: CASSLGLGDNSPLHF. CDR3 coding DNA: TGTGCCAGCAGCTTAGGACTGGGAGATAATTCACCCCTCCACTTT.

This clone was detected only once. The chain employs TRBV5-4 and TRBJ2-7; TRBD1 might be the D (6 bases). CDR3 length: 13 residues. V lost 2 bases to trimming and J lost 4 bases, with 10 bases between them. Germline CDR1 SGHNT, CDR2 YYREEE (reference sequence). The CDR3 spells CASSFTGYYEQYF. In DNA form, the CDR3 reads TGTGCCAGCAGCTTCACAGGGTATTACGAGCAGTACTTC.